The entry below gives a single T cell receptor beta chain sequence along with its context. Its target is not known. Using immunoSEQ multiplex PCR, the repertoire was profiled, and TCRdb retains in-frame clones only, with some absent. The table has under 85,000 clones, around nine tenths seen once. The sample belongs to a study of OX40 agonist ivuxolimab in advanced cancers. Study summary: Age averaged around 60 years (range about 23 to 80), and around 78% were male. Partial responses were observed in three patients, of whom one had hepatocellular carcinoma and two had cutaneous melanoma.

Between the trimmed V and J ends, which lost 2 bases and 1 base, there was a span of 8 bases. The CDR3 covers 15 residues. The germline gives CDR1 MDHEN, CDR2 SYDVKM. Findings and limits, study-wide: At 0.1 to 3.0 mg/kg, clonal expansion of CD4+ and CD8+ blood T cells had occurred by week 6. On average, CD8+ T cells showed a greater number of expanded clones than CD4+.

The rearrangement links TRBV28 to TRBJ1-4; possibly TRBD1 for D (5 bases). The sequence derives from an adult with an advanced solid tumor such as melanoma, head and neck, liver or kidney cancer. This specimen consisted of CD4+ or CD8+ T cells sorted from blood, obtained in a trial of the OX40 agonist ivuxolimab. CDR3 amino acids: CASSLRGITNEKLFF. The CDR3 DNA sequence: TGTGCCAGCAGTTTACGGGGGATAACTAATGAAAAACTGTTTTTT.